The clone carrying this T cell receptor (beta chain) was picked up many times. Its antigen remains unidentified. Molecular barcoding with unique molecular identifiers was used for the TCRbeta library. MiXCR was run by TCRdb on the PCR reads, yielding one entry per CDR3 protein. The profile shows almost 500,000 distinct CDR3 sequences, about 10% of them singletons. These data belong to a study of T-cell reconstitution after alpha-beta-depleted transplantation in children. Trimming took 6 bases from V and 4 from J, leaving 9 bases between them. The germline CDR1 and CDR2 sequences are LGHNT and FRNRAP. The length of the CDR3 is 13 residues. Findings and limits, study-wide: There were some patients whose high TCRbeta diversity at day 60 came from surviving recipient T cells and thymic progenitors. Several hundred expanded graft clones reportedly were the source of alpha-beta T cells about two months after transplant. Newly generated T cells supplied most T-cell counts and diversity one year post-transplant.

Specimen: PBMCs, collected before TCRalphabeta/CD19-depleted stem cell transplant. The source is a child under 10 years old with inherited bone marrow failure, due to receive a stem cell transplant. The gene calls are TRBV12-5 and TRBJ2-2; D ambiguous. The CDR3, as DNA: TGTGCTAGTGGCGGTCTTATCACCGGGGAGCTGTTTTTT. It translates to CASGGLITGELFF.